This T cell receptor (beta chain) derives from a study of T cell responses to AZD1222 COVID-19 vaccine. About this clone itself: What it binds is not known.

Study findings and constraints: Spike-specific TCR breadth and depth both grew after two AZD1222 doses.

The CDR3 contains 15 residues. The germline V gene has CDR1 LNHDA and CDR2 SQIVND (reference sequence). V lost 10 bases and J 1 base, leaving 19 bases between the germline ends. Generated by immunoSEQ multiplex PCR, the TCRdb table keeps only in-frame clones and is missing some. This table holds approximately 190,000 clones, approximately 92% found once. This material consisted of peripheral blood, taken on day 0 of AZD1222 vaccination. This TCR derives from an adult in good health. The chain uses TRBV19 and TRBJ2-5; possible D gene TRBD2, 6 bases. CDR3 sequence (DNA): TGTGCCACGAGAGGAATGAGTAGCGGCCAAGAGACCCAGTACTTC. Amino acids: CATRGMSSGQETQYF.